The next 22 T cell receptor beta chains were all read from a single sample in a study of response to subunit inactivated influenza vaccine. TCRdb independently ran MiXCR on the RT-PCR reads; one entry per CDR3 protein. The sample yields some 200,000 distinct CDR3 sequences, roughly 12% seen once. These data were likewise used in another study, on T cells expressing NK-cell markers. From that paper: Generation of TCR beta cDNA was performed by 5'RACE template switching incorporating UMIs.

This specimen consisted of CD8+ T cells sorted from PBMCs, obtained 11 to 12 days after vaccination. The receptors come from a man in his forties or fifties who received an inactivated influenza vaccine.

This clonotype was seen a handful of times. The V call is TRBV28, the J call TRBJ1-1, with D perhaps matching TRBD1 (6 bases). The V gene lost 3 bases and the J gene lost 8 bases, with 10 bases spanning the gap. This CDR3 contains 12 residues. Per the germline V gene, CDR1 is MDHEN and CDR2 is SYDVKM. This chain's CDR3 is CASSFSGTEAFF. The CDR3 DNA reads TGTGCCAGCAGTTTTTCCGGGACAGAAGCTTTCTTT.

In its sample, this clonotype was seen a few times. The J gene is TRBJ2-7, the V gene TRBV2, with TRBD1 matching 8 bases. The J segment lost 6 bases and the V segment lost 6 bases, leaving 4 bases of the junction unmatched. Per the germline V gene, CDR1 is SNHLY and CDR2 is FYNNEI. The length of the CDR3 is 12 residues. The CDR3 bases are TGTGCCAGCAGAACGACAGGGGTCGAGCAGTACTTC. Translated, it gives CASRTTGVEQYF.

This clonotype was seen a handful of times. The rearrangement links TRBV12-3 or TRBV12-4 to TRBJ2-5; D call uncertain. The CDR3 has 12 amino acids. Trimming shortened V by 2 bases and J by 1 base, and 2 bases separated the two germline ends. The CDR3 here is CASSLSQETQYF. In DNA form, the CDR3 reads TGTGCCAGCAGTTTATCCCAAGAGACCCAGTACTTC.

In its sample, this clonotype was seen a few times. V and J are TRBV10-3 and TRBJ1-5; the match to TRBD1 covers 7 bases. CDR3 size: 15 residues. Per germline, CDR1 ENHRY and CDR2 SYGVKD. V dropped 2 bases and J dropped 4; count of bases not matched to a gene: 5. The CDR3 loop reads CAISEMQGVNQPQHF. In DNA, the CDR3 is TGTGCCATCAGTGAGATGCAGGGGGTAAATCAGCCCCAGCATTTT.

The chain employs TRBV9 and TRBJ2-4; D tentatively fits TRBD1 or TRBD2 (5 bases each). CDR1 is SGDLS, CDR2 YYNGEE, per germline. The germline V and J ends were trimmed by 3 bases and 0 bases, with 13 bases remaining between them. The CDR3 is 16 amino acids. The CDR3 sequence is CASSAGTSLAKNIQYF. The CDR3 bases are TGTGCCAGCAGCGCCGGGACCAGTCTAGCCAAAAACATTCAGTACTTC.

CDR3 amino acids: CASSLRDRGYTEAFF. CDR3 DNA: TGTGCCAGCAGCCTAAGGGACAGGGGCTACACTGAAGCTTTCTTT. The chain joins TRBV5-5 to TRBJ1-1; 10 bases are a match to TRBD1. The length of the CDR3 is 15 residues. In germline, CDR1 is SGHKS, CDR2 YYEKEE (reference sequence). J was trimmed by 3 bases and V by 4 bases; bases with no gene match: 6.

The chain links TRBV7-9 to TRBJ1-1, with 7 bases fitting TRBD1. Losses at the gene ends were 5 bases for V and 5 bases for J; bases not matched to a gene: 5. This CDR3 spans 13 amino acids. Looked up from germline, CDR1 is SEHNR and CDR2 is FQNEAQ (reference sequence). The CDR3 spells CASSPTGMTEAFF. For the CDR3, the DNA is TGTGCCAGCAGCCCGACAGGGATGACTGAAGCTTTCTTT. Complete variable domain (other parts from reference TRBV7-9 and TRBJ1-1): DTGVSQNPRHKITKRGQNVTFRCDPISEHNRLYWYRQTLGQGPEFLTYFQNEAQLEKSRLLSDRFSAERPKGSFSTLEIQRTEQGDSAMYLCASSPTGMTEAFFGQGTRLTVV.

This sequence joins TRBV7-8 and TRBJ2-7, with TRBD1 matching 8 bases. The junction had 7 bases not matched to a gene; V was cut back by 0 bases and J by 3 bases. Germline CDR1 is SGHVS and CDR2 is FQNEAQ. The length of the CDR3 is 16 residues. CDR3 in amino acids: CASSLALTGVYYEQYF. Written as DNA, the CDR3 is TGTGCCAGCAGCTTAGCCCTGACAGGGGTTTACTACGAGCAGTACTTC.

This clonotype came up a few times. This chain uses TRBV11-1 with TRBJ2-3; 9 bases line up with TRBD2. The CDR3 contains 18 residues. Germline V gives CDR1 SGHAT, CDR2 FQDESV (reference sequence). With 8 bases clipped from V and 1 base from J, the junction kept 16 bases outside the gene matches. Written as DNA, the CDR3 is TGTGCCAGCCATCTTGGGGCGGGAGGGCCTTTGGGCACAGATACGCAGTATTTT. This encodes CASHLGAGGPLGTDTQYF.

The rearrangement links TRBV5-1 to TRBJ2-1, with 15 nucleotides matching TRBD2. Germline V gene lookup returns CDR1 SGHRS and CDR2 YFSETQ. V lost 4 bases and J lost 2; bases outside the gene matches: 7. The CDR3 consists of 18 residues. CDR3 region: CASSPGLAGGLAYNEQFF. The DNA for the CDR3 is TGCGCCAGCAGCCCGGGACTAGCGGGAGGCCTAGCCTACAATGAGCAGTTCTTC.

This clonotype was seen a few times. The J gene is TRBJ2-5, the V gene TRBV28; 11 nucleotides agree with TRBD2. CDR1 is MDHEN, CDR2 SYDVKM, per germline. V shed 5 bases and J 3 bases; nucleotides not matched to a gene: 5. This CDR3 has 15 residues. CDR3 DNA sequence: TGTGCCAGCAGTCAACGGGGACTAGCGGAAGAGACCCAGTACTTC. Amino acid sequence: CASSQRGLAEETQYF.

The genes are TRBV12-3 or TRBV12-4 and TRBJ1-5; 7 positions agree with TRBD1. The CDR3 sequence is 16 residues long. Unmatched junction bases numbered 9, after V lost 6 bases and J lost 1 base. This chain's CDR3 is CASRWDSLGSNQPQHF. The CDR3 coding sequence is TGTGCCAGCAGGTGGGACAGTCTCGGCAGCAATCAGCCCCAGCATTTT.

This clonotype has a count of ten or more. The rearrangement joins TRBV4-3 to TRBJ2-5, with 8 bases aligning to TRBD2. With 0 bases clipped from V and 1 base from J, the junction kept 7 bases outside the gene matches. Germline lookup yields CDR1 LGHNA and CDR2 YSLEER. CDR3 length: 17 amino acids. This chain's CDR3 is CASSQDTSGTFQETQYF. The CDR3 DNA sequence: TGCGCCAGCAGCCAAGATACTAGCGGAACCTTCCAAGAGACCCAGTACTTC.

The table lists this clonotype with a few counts. The V gene is TRBV28, the J gene TRBJ2-5; no clear D. The CDR3 contains 13 residues. The germline gives CDR1 MDHEN, CDR2 SYDVKM. Trimming shortened V by 6 bases and J by 9 bases, and 17 bases separated the two germline ends. The CDR3 DNA reads as TGTGCCAGCAGCCCAGCCCTGAGTGCGGCCCAGTACTTC. It translates to CASSPALSAAQYF.

This clonotype was observed at least ten times. This chain uses TRBV11-2 with TRBJ2-7; D ambiguous. V was shortened by 6 bases and J by 3 bases, with 6 bases between the two germline ends. There are 11 residues in the CDR3. Germline V gene sequence: CDR1 SGHAT, CDR2 FQNNGV. The CDR3 region is CASSPDYEQYF. The CDR3 DNA reads TGTGCCAGCAGTCCAGACTACGAGCAGTACTTC.

This clonotype was counted only a few times. J is TRBJ2-5 and V is TRBV20-1; a weak D match, TRBD1 (5 bases). Trimming took 3 bases from V and 0 from J, leaving 14 bases between them. The germline CDR1 and CDR2 sequences are DFQATT and SNEGSKA (reference sequence). This CDR3 comprises 15 residues. The CDR3 coding sequence is TGCAGTGCTAGCGAGGACACTGCCTACCAAGAGACCCAGTACTTC. Translated: CSASEDTAYQETQYF.

This clonotype was detected many times. V is TRBV28 and J is TRBJ2-2; D is ambiguous. The V and J ends lost 2 bases and 2 bases respectively, with 6 bases between them. Germline V gives CDR1 MDHEN, CDR2 SYDVKM. The CDR3 sequence is 14 residues long. CDR3 nucleotides: TGTGCCAGCAGTTTAAGGGAAAACACCGGGGAGCTGTTTTTT. This encodes CASSLRENTGELFF.

This clonotype was seen more than once but under ten times. The chain employs TRBV25-1 and TRBJ2-5; a weak D match, TRBD1 (6 bases). Trimming took 2 bases from V and 4 from J, leaving 20 bases between them. Germline-derived CDR1 and CDR2 are MGHDK and SYGVNS. CDR3 length: 17 amino acids. The CDR3 bases are TGTGCCAGCAGTGAAACCTCCGGGACATTCGGTCGAGAGACCCAGTACTTC. It translates to CASSETSGTFGRETQYF.

This clonotype was recorded once. The CDR3, as DNA: TGTGCCTGGAGCGGGGCAGGGAATGAGCAGTTCTTC. Its translation: CAWSGAGNEQFF. J is TRBJ2-1 and V is TRBV30; D may match TRBD1 or TRBD2 (5 bases each). V was trimmed by 3 bases and J by 7 bases, leaving 10 bases between them. The CDR3 is made up of 12 amino acids. The germline gives CDR1 GTSNPN, CDR2 SVGIG (reference sequence). The variable domain in full, with the rest retrieved from reference TRBV30 and TRBJ2-1, is SQTIHQWPATLVQPVGSPLSLECTVEGTSNPNLYWYRQAAGRGLQLLFYSVGIGQISSEVPQNLSASRPQDRQFILSSKKLLLSDSGFYLCAWSGAGNEQFFGPGTRLTVL.

This clonotype was picked up a small number of times. The chain carries TRBV28 and TRBJ2-2, with TRBD1 as a possible D gene (6 bases). The CDR3 has 14 amino acids. V gave up 6 bases and J gave up 4 bases, with 12 bases separating them. Germline V CDR1 and CDR2: MDHEN, SYDVKM. CDR3 protein: CASRLGTLTGELFF. CDR3 DNA sequence: TGTGCCAGCAGACTAGGGACACTCACCGGGGAGCTGTTTTTT. The full variable domain, in which reference TRBV28 and TRBJ2-2 provide the parts outside the CDR3, is DVKVTQSSRYLVKRTGEKVFLECVQDMDHENMFWYRQDPGLGLRLIYFSYDVKMKEKGDIPEGYSVSREKKERFSLILESASTNQTSMYLCASRLGTLTGELFFGEGSRLTVL.

A few counts support this clonotype. The chain uses TRBV7-2 and TRBJ2-5, with D tentatively TRBD1 (5 bases). Germline V gives CDR1 SGHTA, CDR2 FQGNSA. The CDR3 length is 15 residues. V lost 2 bases and J lost 3, with 13 bases in between. The CDR3 sequence is CASSLYTDMKETQYF. As DNA, the CDR3 is TGTGCCAGCAGCTTATATACGGACATGAAAGAGACCCAGTACTTC.

This clonotype turned up a few times. The chain employs TRBV19 and TRBJ2-1; 10 bases match TRBD2. Germline assignment: CDR1 LNHDA and CDR2 SQIVND (reference sequence). The CDR3 is made up of 15 amino acids. Unmatched junction bases numbered 4, after V lost 1 base and J lost 7 bases. The CDR3 is CASSIVSGRGNEQFF. The CDR3 bases are TGTGCCAGTAGTATAGTAAGCGGGAGGGGTAATGAGCAGTTCTTC.